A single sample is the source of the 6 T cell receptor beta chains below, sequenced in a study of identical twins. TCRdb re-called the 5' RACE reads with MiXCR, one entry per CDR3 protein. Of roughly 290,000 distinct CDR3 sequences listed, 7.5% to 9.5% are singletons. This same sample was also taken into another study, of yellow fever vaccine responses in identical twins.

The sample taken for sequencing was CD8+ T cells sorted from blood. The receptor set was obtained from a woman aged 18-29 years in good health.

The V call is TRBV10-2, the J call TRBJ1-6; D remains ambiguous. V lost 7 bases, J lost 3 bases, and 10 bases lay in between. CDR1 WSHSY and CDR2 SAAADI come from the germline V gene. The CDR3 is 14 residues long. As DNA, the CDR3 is TGCGCCAGCACCGGGGAGGGCTATAATTCACCCCTCCACTTT. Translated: CASTGEGYNSPLHF.

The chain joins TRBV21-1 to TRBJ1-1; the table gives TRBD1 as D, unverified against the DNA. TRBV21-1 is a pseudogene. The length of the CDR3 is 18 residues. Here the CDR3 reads CASSKLRTGGLMNTEAFF. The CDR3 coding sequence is TGTGCCAGCAGCAAATTGAGGACAGGGGGGCTCATGAACACTGAAGCTTTCTTT.

The CDR3 nucleotides read TGTGCCAGCAGCTTAGGGCAGGGTGCTCTGGATACGCAGTATTTT. As protein: CASSLGQGALDTQYF. The chain joins TRBV7-9 to TRBJ2-3, with D tentatively TRBD1 (5 bases). This CDR3 has 15 residues. V was pared by 1 base and J by 6 bases, with 14 bases between. Per germline, CDR1 SEHNR and CDR2 FQNEAQ (reference sequence).

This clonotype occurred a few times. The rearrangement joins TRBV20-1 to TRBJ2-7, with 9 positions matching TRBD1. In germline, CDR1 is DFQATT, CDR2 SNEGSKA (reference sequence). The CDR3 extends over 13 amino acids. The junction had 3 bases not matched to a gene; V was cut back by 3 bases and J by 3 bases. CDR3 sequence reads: CSASWDRVYEQYF. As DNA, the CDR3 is TGCAGTGCTAGTTGGGACAGGGTCTACGAGCAGTACTTC.

The CDR3 spells CASSLSDRAPPPDTQYF. CDR3 nucleotide sequence: TGTGCCAGCAGCTTATCGGACAGGGCCCCCCCTCCAGATACGCAGTATTTT. The chain has TRBV7-2 and TRBJ2-3, with TRBD1 matching over 8 bases. Germline values: CDR1 SGHTA, CDR2 FQGNSA. There are 17 residues in the CDR3. J gave up 4 bases and V 2 bases, and 11 bases lay outside the gene matches.

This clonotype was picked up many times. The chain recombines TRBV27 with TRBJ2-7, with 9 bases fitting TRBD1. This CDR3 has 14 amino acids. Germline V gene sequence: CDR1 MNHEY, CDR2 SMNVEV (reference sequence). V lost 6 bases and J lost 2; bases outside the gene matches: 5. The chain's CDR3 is CASRRDRDTYEQYF. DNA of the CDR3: TGTGCCAGCAGACGGGACAGGGACACCTACGAGCAGTACTTC.